This TCR beta chain was documented in a study of T cells after yellow fever vaccination. The V gene's germline CDR1 is SGHRS and CDR2 YFSETQ. Germline trimming cut 4 bases from V and 0 bases from J; bases unmatched to any gene: 3. The CDR3 is 15 residues long. Findings of the study overall: FACS-sorted repertoires could harbor abundant contaminating bulk-population clonotypes.

Production of TCR cDNA was by 5'RACE template switching, which also added a universal primer site and UMIs. A single record per CDR3 protein comes from TCRdb applying MiXCR to the 5' RACE reads. Here the sample spans roughly 300,000 distinct CDR3 sequences, 8.1% being singletons. This clonotype occurred a few times. Its cognate antigen is unknown. This sample comprised PBMCs, obtained more than 35 days after the first yellow fever vaccination. This TCR came from a man younger than 30 who received the YFV17D yellow fever vaccine. This chain uses TRBV5-1 with TRBJ1-4, with 7 bases matching TRBD1. The CDR3 DNA sequence: TGCGCCAGCAGCACCGGGACAGCAACTAATGAAAAACTGTTTTTT. Encoded protein: CASSTGTATNEKLFF.